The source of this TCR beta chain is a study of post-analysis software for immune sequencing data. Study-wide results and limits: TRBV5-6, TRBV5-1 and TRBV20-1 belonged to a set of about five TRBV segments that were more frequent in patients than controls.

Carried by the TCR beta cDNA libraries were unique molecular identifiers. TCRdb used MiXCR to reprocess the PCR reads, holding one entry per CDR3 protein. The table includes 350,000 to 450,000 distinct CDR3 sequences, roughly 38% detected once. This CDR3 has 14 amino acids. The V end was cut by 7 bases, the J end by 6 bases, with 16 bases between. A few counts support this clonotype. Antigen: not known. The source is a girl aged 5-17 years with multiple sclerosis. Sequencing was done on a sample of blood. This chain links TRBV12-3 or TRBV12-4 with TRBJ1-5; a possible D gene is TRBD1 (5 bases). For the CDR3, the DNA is TGTGCCAGCACCCGGGGCGACTCCGGTCAGCCCCAGCATTTT. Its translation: CASTRGDSGQPQHF.